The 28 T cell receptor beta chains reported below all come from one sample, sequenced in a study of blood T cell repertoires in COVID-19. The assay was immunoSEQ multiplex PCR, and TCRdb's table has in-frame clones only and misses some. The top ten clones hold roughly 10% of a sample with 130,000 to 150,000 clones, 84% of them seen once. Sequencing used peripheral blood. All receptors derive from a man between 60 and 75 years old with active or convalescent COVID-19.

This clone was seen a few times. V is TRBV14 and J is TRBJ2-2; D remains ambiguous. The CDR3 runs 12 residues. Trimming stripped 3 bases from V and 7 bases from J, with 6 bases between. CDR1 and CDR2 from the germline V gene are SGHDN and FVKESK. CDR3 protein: CASSQGDGELFF. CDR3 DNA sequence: TGTGCCAGCAGCCAGGGCGACGGGGAGCTGTTTTTT. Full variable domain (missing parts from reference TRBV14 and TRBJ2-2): EAGVTQFPSHSVIEKGQTVTLRCDPISGHDNLYWYRRVMGKEIKFLLHFVKESKQDESGMPNNRFLAERTGGTYSTLKVQPAELEDSGVYFCASSQGDGELFFGEGSRLTVL.

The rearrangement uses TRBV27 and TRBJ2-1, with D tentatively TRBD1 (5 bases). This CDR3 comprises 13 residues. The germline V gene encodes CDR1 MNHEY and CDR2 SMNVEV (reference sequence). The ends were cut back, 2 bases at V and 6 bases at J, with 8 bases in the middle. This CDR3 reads CASSLPGPNEQFF. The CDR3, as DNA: TGTGCCAGCAGTTTACCAGGGCCCAATGAGCAGTTCTTC.

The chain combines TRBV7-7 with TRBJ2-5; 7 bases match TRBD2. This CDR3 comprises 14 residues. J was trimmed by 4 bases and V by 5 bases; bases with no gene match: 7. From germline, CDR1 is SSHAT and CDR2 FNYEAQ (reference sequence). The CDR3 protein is CASSRGGERETQYF. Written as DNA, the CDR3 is TGTGCCAGCAGCCGTGGGGGGGAGAGAGAGACCCAGTACTTC. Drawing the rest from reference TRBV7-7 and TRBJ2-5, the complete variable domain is GAGVSQSPRYKVTKRGQDVTLRCDPISSHATLYWYQQALGQGPEFLTYFNYEAQPDKSGLPSDRFSAERPEGSISTLTIQRTEQRDSAMYRCASSRGGERETQYFGPGTRLLVL.

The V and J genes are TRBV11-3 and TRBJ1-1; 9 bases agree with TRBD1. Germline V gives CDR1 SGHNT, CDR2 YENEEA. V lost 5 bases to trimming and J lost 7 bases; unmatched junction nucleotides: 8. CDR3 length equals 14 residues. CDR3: CASSPRGDRDEAFF. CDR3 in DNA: TGTGCCAGCAGCCCCCGGGGGGACAGGGATGAAGCTTTCTTT.

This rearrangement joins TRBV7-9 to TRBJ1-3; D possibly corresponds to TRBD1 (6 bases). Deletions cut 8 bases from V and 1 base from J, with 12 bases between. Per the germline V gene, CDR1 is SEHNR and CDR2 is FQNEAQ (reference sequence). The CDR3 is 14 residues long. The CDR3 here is CASRRQGSGNTIYF. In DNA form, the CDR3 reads TGTGCCAGCCGCAGGCAGGGGTCTGGAAACACCATATATTTT.

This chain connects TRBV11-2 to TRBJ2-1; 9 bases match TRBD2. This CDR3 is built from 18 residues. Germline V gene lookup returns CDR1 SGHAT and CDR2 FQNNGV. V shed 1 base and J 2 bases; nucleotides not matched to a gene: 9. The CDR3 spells CASSLARRREGPYNEQFF. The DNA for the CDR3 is TGTGCCAGCAGCTTAGCGCGTAGGCGGGAGGGCCCCTACAATGAGCAGTTCTTC.

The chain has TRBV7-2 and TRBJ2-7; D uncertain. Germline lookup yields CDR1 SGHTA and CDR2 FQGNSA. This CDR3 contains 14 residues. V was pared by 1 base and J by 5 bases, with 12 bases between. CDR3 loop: CASSLGPGRNEQYV. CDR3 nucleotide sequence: TGTGCCAGCAGCTTAGGGCCCGGCAGGAACGAGCAGTACGTC.

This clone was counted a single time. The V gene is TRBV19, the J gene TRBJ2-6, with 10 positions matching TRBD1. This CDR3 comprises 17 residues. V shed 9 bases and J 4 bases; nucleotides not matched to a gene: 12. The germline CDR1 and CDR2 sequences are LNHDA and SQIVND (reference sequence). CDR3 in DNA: TGTGCCAGCCGGGACAGGGGATTTGGGGGCGGGGCCAACGTCCTGACTTTC. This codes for CASRDRGFGGGANVLTF.

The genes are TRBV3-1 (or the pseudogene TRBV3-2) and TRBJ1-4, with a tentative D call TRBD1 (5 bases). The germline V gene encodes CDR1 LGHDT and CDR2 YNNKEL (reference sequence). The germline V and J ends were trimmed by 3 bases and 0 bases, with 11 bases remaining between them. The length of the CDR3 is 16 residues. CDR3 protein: CASSHLLQATNEKLFF. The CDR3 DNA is TGTGCCAGCAGCCATCTATTACAGGCAACTAATGAAAAACTGTTTTTT.

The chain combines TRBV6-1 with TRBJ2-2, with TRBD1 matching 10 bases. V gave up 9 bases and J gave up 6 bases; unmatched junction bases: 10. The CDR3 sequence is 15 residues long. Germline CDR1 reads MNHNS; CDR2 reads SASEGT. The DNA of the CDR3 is TGTGCCAGTTACCAGGGACAGGGGCCCCCCGGGGAGCTGTTTTTT. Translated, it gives CASYQGQGPPGELFF.

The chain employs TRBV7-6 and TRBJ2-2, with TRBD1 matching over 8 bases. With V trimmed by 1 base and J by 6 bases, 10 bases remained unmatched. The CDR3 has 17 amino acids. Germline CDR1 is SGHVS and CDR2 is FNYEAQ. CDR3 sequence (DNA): TGTGCCAGCAGCTTAGAGGGCAGGGGGCAGATTGCCGGGGAGCTGTTTTTT. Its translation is CASSLEGRGQIAGELFF.

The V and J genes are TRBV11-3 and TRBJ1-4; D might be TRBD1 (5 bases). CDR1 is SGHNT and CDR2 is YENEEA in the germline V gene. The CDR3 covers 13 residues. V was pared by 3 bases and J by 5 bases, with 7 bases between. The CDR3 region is CASSFSGNEKLFF. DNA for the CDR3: TGTGCCAGCAGCTTCTCAGGGAATGAAAAACTGTTTTTT.

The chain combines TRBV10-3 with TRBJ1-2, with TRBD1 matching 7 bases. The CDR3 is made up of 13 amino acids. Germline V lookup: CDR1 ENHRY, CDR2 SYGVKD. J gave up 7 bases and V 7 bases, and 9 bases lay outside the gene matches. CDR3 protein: CAITSLEGAGYTF. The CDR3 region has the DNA TGTGCCATCACGAGCCTTGAGGGGGCTGGCTACACCTTC.

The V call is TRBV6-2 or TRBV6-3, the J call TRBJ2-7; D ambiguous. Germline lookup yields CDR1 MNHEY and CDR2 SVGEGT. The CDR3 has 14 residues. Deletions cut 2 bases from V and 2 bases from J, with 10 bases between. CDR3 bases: TGTGCCAGCAGTTACGTCCTGGCCGCCTACGAGCAGTACTTC. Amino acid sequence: CASSYVLAAYEQYF.

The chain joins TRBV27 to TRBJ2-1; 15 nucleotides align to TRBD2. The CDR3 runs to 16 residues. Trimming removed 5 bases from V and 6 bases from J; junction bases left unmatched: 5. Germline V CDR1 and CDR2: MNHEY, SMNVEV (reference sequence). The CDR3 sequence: CASSRWTSGRANEQFF. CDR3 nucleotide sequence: TGTGCCAGCAGTCGCTGGACTAGCGGGAGGGCCAATGAGCAGTTCTTC.

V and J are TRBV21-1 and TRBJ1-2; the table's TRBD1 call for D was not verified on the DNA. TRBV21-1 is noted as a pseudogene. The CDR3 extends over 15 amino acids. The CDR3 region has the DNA TGTGCCAGCAGCAAAGCCAGGGGTGGCGACTATGGCTACACCTTC. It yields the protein CASSKARGGDYGYTF.

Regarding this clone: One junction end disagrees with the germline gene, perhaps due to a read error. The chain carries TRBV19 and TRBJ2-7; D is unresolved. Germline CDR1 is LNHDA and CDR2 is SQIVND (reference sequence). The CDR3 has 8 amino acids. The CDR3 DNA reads TGTGCCAGTAGAAAACTGCGCTTC. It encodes CASRKLRF.

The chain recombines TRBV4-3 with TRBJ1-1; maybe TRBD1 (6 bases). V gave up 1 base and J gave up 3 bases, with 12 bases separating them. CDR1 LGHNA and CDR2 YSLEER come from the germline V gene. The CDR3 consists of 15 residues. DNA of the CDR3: TGCGCCAGCAGCCAAGTTTTGTGGGGGCACACTGAAGCTTTCTTT. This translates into CASSQVLWGHTEAFF.

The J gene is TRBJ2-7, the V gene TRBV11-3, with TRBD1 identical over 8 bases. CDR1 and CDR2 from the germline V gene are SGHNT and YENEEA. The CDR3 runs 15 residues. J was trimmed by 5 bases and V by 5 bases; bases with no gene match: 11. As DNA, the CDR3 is TGTGCCAGCAGCGTAGGAGGACAGGGTTTCCACGAGCAGTACGTC. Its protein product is CASSVGGQGFHEQYV.

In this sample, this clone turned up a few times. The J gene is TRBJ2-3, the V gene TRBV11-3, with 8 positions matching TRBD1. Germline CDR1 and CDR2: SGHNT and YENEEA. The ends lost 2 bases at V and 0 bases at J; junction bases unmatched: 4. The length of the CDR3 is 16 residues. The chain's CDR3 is CASSLWGTGSTDTQYF. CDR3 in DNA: TGTGCCAGCAGCTTATGGGGGACAGGTAGCACAGATACGCAGTATTTT.

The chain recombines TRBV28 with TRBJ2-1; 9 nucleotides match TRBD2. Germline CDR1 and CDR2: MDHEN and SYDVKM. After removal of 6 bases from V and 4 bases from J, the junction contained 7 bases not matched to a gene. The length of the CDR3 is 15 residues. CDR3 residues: CASRRGLAGYNEQFF. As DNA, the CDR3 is TGTGCCAGCAGACGGGGGCTAGCGGGATACAATGAGCAGTTCTTC.

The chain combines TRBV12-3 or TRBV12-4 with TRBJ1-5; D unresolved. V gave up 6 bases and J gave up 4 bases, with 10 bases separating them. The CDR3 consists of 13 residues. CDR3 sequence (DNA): TGTGCCAGCAGACAAGGAGTTAATCAGCCCCAGCATTTT. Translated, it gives CASRQGVNQPQHF.

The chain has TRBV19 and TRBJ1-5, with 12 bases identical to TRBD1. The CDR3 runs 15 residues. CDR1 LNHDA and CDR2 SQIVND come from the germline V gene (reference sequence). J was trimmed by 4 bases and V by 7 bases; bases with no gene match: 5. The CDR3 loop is CASTVGQGANQPQHF. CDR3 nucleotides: TGTGCCAGTACTGTGGGACAGGGGGCAAATCAGCCCCAGCATTTT.

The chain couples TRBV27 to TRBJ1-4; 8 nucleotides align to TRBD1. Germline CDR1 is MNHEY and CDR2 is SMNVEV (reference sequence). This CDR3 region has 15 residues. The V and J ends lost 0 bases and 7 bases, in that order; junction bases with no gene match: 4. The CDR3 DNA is TGTGCCAGCAGTTTATCGGGACAGGCTACTGAAAAACTGTTTTTT. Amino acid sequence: CASSLSGQATEKLFF.

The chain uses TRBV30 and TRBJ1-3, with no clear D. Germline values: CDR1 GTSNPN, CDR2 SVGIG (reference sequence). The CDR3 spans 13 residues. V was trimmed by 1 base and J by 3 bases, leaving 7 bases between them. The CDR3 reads CAWSGGVGNTIYF. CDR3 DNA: TGTGCCTGGAGTGGCGGAGTTGGAAACACCATATATTTT.

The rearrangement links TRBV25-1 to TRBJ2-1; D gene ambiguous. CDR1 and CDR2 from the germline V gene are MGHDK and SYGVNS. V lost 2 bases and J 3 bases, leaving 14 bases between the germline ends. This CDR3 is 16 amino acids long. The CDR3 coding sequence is TGTGCCAGCAGTGAAAAGAATGGGCTTAACTACAATGAGCAGTTCTTC. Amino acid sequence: CASSEKNGLNYNEQFF. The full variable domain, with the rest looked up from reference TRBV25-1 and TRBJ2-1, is EADIYQTPRYLVIGTGKKITLECSQTMGHDKMYWYQQDPGMELHLIHYSYGVNSTEKGDLSSESTVSRIRTEHFPLTLESARPSHTSQYLCASSEKNGLNYNEQFFGPGTRLTVL.

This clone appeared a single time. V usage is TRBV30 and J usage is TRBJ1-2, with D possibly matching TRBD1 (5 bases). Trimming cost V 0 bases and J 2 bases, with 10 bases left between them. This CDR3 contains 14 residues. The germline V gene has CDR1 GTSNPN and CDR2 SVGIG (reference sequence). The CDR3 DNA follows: TGTGCCTGGAGTGTACTGCGACAGAACTATGGCTACACCTTC. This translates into CAWSVLRQNYGYTF.

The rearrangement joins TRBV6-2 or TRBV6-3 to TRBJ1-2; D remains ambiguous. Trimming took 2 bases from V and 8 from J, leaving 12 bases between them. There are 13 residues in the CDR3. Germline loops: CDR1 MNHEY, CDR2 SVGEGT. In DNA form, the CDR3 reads TGTGCCAGCAGTTACCCTCCGGGTCGAGGCTACACCTTC. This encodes CASSYPPGRGYTF.